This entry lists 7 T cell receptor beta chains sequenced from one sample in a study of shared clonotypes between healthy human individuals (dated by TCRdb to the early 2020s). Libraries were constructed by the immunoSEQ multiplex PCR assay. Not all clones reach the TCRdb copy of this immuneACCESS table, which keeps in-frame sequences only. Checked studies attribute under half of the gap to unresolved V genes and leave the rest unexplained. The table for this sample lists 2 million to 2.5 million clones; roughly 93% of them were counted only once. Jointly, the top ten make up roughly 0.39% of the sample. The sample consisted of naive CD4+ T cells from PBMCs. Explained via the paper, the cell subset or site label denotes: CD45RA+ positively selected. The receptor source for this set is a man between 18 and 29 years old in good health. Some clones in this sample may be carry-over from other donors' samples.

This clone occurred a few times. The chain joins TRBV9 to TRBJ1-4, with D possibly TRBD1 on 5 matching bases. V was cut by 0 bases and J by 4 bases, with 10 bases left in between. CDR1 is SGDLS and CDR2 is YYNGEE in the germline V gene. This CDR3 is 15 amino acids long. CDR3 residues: CASSVEGRSNEKLFF. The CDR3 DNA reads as TGTGCCAGCAGCGTAGAGGGGAGGAGTAATGAAAAACTGTTTTTT.

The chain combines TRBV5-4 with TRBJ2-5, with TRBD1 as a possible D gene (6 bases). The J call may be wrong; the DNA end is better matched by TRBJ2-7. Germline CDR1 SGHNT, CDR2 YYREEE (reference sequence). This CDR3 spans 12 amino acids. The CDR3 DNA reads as TGTGCCAGCAGTCGGGACATTTACGAGCAGTACTTC. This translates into CASSRDIYEQYF.

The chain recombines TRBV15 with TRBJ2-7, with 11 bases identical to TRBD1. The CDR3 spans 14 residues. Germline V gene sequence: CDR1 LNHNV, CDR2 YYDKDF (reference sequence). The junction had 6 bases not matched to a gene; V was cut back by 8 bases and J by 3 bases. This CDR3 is CATSRDRGIYEQYF. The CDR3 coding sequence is TGTGCCACCTCCCGGGACAGGGGGATCTACGAGCAGTACTTC. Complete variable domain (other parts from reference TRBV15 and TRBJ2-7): DAMVIQNPRYQVTQFGKPVTLSCSQTLNHNVMYWYQQKSSQAPKLLFHYYDKDFNNEADTPDNFQSRRPNTSFCFLDIRSPGLGDTAMYLCATSRDRGIYEQYFGPGTRLTVT.

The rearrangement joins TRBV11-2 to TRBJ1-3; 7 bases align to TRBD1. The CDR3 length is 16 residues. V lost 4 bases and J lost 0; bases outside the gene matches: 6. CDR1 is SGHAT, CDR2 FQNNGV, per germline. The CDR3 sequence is CASSSTRDSSGNTIYF. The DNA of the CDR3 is TGTGCCAGCAGCTCCACCCGGGACAGCTCTGGAAACACCATATATTTT.

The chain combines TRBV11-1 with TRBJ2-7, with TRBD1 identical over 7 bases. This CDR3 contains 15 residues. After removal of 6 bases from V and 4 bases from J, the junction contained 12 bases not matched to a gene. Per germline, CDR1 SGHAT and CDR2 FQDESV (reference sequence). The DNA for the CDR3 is TGTGCCAGCAGTTCGACAGGGCCCGGACCTTACGAGCAGTACTTC. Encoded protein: CASSSTGPGPYEQYF.

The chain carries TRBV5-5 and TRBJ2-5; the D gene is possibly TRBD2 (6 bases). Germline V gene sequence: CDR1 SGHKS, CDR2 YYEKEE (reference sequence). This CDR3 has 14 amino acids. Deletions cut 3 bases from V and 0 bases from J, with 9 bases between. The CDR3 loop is CASSWREHQETQYF. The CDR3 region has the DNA TGTGCCAGCAGCTGGCGGGAACACCAAGAGACCCAGTACTTC.

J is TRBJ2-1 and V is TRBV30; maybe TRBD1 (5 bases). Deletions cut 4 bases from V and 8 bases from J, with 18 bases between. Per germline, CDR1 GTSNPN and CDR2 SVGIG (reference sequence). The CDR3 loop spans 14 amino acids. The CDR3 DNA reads TGTGCCTGGACCAAGACCAGGGCGACCGATGAGCAGTTCTTC. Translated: CAWTKTRATDEQFF.